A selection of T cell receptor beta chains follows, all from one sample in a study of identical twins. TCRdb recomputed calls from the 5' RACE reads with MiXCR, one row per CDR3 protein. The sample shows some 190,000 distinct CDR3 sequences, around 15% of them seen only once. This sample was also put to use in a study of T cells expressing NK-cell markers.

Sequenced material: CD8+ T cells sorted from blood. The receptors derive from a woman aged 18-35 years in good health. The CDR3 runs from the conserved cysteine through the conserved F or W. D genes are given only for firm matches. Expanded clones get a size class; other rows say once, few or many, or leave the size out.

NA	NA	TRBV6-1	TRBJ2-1	TGTGCCAGCAGAGAAAAGGGGAACTCCTACAATGAGCAGTTCTTC	CASREKGNSYNEQFF
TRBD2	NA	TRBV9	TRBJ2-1	TGTGCCAGCAGCGTAGCTAGGACTAGCGGGAGGGATAATGAGCAGTTCTTC	CASSVARTSGRDNEQFF
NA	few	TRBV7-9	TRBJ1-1	TGTGCCAGCAGCTTAGCCGAGGGTTTGGCTTTCTTT	CASSLAEGLAFF
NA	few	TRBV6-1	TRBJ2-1	TGTGCCAGCAGCTCGTACAGGGACAATGAGCAGTTCTTC	CASSSYRDNEQFF
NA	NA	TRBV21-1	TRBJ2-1	TGTGCCAGCAGCCCCCTTTGGGGAACAGGGGGGGTCAATGAGCAGTTCTTC	CASSPLWGTGGVNEQFF
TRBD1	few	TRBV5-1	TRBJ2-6	TGCGCCAGCAGCTGGACGACAGGGACCTCTGGGGCCAACGTCCTGACTTTC	CASSWTTGTSGANVLTF
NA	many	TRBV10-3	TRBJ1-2	TGTGCCATCAGTGAAAATGATGGCTACACCTTC	CAISENDGYTF
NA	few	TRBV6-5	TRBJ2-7	TGTGCCAGCAGTTACGCAGGGCCCAGCTCCTACGAGCAGTACTTC	CASSYAGPSSYEQYF
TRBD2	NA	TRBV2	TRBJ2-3	TGTGCCAGCACCAGTGGGCGGGAGGGCCCAGCAGATACGCAGTATTTT	CASTSGREGPADTQYF
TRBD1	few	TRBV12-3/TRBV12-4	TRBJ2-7	TGTGCCAGCAGTGATCTCGGACAGGGGCGGTGGTACGAGCAGTACTTC	CASSDLGQGRWYEQYF
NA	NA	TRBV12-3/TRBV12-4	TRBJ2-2	TGTGCCAGCAGCGACCAATTAAGGCGGCGGGAGCTGTTTTTT	CASSDQLRRRELFF
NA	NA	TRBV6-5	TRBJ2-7	TGTGCCAGCAGTTACTCGAGATCGGCCGGGTTGGACGAGCAGTACTTC	CASSYSRSAGLDEQYF
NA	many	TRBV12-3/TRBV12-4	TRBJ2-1	TGTGCCAGCACCGATCCCTACAATGAGCAGTTCTTC	CASTDPYNEQFF
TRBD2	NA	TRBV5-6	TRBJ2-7	TGTGCCAGCTGCTCCGAGCGGGATGCCTACGAGCAGTACTTC	CASCSERDAYEQYF
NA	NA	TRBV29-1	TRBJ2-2	TGCAGCGTTGCCGGGAGAGGTACCGGGGAGCTGTTTTTT	CSVAGRGTGELFF
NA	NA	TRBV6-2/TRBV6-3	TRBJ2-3	TGTGCCAGCAGTTATATCGCGTCGGATACGCAGTATTTT	CASSYIASDTQYF
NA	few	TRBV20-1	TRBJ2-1	TGCAGTGCTAGACACCCGGACGTACCCGCGAGTGAGCAGTTCTTC	CSARHPDVPASEQFF
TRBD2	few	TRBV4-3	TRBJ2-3	TGCGCCAGCAGCCAGGGGACTAGCGGGAGTGATACGCAGTATTTT	CASSQGTSGSDTQYF
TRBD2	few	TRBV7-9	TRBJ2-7	TGTGCCAGCACCTGGGGGAGGGAGTCCTACGAGCAGTACTTC	CASTWGRESYEQYF
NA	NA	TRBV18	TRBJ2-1	TGTGCCAGCTCAGGGGAAAACAATGAGCAGTTCTTC	CASSGENNEQFF